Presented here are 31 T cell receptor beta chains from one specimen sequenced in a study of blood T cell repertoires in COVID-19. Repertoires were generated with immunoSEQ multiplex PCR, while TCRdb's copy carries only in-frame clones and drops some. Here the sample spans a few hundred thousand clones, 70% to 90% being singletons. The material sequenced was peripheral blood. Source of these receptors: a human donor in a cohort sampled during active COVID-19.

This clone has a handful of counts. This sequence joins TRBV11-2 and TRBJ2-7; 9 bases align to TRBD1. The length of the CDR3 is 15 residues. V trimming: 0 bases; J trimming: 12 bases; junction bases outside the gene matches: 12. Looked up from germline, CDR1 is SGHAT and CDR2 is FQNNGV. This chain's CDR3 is CASSLDPAPGTGRYF. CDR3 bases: TGTGCCAGCAGCTTAGATCCAGCCCCCGGGACAGGGAGGTACTTC.

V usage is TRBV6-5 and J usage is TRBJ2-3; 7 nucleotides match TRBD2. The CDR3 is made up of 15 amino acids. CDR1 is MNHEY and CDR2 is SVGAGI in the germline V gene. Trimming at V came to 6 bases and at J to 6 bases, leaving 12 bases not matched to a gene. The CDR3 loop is CASSATSVIRDTQYF. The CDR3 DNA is TGTGCCAGCAGCGCTACTAGCGTTATTCGGGATACGCAGTATTTT.

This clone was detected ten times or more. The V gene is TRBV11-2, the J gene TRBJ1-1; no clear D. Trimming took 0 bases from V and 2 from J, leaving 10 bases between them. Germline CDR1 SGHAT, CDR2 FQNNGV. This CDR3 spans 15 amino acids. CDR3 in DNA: TGTGCCAGCAGCTTAGATCCTAGCTCCAACACTGAAGCTTTCTTT. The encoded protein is CASSLDPSSNTEAFF. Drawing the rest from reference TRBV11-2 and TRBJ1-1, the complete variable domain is EAGVAQSPRYKIIEKRQSVAFWCNPISGHATLYWYQQILGQGPKLLIQFQNNGVVDDSQLPKDRFSAERLKGVDSTLKIQPAKLEDSAVYLCASSLDPSSNTEAFFGQGTRLTVV.

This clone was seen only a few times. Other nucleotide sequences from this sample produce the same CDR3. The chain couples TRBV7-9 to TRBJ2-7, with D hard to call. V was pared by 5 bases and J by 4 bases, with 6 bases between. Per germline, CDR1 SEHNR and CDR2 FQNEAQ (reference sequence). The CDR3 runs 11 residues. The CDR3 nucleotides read TGTGCCAGCAGCCAAGAGTACGAGCAGTACTTC. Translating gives CASSQEYEQYF.

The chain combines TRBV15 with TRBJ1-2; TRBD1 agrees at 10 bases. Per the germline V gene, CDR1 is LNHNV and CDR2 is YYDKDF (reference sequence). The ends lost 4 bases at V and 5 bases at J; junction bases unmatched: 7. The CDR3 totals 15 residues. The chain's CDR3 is CATSTTGGPSYGYTF. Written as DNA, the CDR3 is TGTGCCACCAGCACGACAGGGGGCCCATCATATGGCTACACCTTC.

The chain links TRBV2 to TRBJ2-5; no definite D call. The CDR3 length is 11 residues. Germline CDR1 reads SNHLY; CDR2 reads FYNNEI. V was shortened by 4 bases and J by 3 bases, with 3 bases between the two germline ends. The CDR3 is CASSVEETQYF. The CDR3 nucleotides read TGTGCCAGCAGTGTAGAAGAGACCCAGTACTTC.

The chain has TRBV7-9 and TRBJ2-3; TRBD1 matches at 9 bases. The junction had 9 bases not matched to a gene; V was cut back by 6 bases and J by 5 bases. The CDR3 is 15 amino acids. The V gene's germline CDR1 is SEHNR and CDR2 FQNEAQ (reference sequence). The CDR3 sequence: CASRTGQGLVDTQYF. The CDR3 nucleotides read TGTGCCAGCAGGACGGGACAGGGATTAGTAGATACGCAGTATTTT.

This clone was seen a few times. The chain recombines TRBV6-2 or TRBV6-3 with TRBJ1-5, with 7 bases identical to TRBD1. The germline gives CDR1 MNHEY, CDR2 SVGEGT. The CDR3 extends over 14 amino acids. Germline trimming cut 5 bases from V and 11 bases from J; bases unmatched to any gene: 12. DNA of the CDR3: TGTGCCAGCAGTCCCCTCCAGGGGGTTGAGGCCCAGCATTTT. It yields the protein CASSPLQGVEAQHF.

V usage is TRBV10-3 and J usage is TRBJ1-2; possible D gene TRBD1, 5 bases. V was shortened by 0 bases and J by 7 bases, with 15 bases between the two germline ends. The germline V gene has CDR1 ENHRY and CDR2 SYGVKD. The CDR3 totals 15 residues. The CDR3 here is CAISESGEAGIGYTF. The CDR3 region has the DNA TGTGCCATCAGTGAGTCGGGTGAGGCAGGGATTGGCTACACCTTC.

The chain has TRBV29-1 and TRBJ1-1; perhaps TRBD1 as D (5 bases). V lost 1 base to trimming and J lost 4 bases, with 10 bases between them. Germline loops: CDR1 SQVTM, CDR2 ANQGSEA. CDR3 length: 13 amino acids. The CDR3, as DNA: TGCAGCGTTGAAGGACAGCCCGGCACTGAAGCTTTCTTT. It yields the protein CSVEGQPGTEAFF.

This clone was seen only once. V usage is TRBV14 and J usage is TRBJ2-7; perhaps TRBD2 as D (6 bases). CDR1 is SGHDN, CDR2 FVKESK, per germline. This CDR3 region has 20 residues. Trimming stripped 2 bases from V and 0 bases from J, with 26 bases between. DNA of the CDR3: TGTGCCAGCAGCCAACAGGGTCCGCGTCCAGCGGGTAAACTCTCCTACGAGCAGTACTTC. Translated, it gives CASSQQGPRPAGKLSYEQYF.

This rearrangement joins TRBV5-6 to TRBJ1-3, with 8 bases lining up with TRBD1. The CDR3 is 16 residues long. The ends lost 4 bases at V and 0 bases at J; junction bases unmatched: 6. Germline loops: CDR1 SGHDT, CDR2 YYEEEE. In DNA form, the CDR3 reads TGTGCCAGCAGCCCTGGACAGGGAAACTCTGGAAACACCATATATTTT. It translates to CASSPGQGNSGNTIYF.

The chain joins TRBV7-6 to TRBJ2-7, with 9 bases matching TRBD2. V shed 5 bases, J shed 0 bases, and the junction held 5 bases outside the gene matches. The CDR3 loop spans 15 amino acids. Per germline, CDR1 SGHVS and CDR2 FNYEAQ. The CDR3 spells CASSQISGSSYEQYF. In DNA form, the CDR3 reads TGTGCCAGCAGCCAAATTAGCGGGAGCTCCTACGAGCAGTACTTC.

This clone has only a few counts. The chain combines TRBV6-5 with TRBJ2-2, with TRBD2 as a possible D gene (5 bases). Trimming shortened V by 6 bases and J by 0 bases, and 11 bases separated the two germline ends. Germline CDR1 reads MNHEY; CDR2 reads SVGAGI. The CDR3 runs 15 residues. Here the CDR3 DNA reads TGTGCCAGCAGATTCGCCGGGACGAACACCGGGGAGCTGTTTTTT. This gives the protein CASRFAGTNTGELFF.

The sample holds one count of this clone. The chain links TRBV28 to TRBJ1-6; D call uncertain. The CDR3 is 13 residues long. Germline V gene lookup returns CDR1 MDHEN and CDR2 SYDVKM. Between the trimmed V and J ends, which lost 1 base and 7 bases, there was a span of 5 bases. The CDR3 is CASSLYGNSPLHF. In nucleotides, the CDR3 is TGTGCCAGCAGTTTATACGGGAATTCACCCCTCCACTTT.

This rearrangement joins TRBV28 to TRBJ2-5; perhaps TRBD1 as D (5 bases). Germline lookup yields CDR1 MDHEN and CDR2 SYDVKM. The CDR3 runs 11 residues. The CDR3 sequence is CGTGDRETQYF. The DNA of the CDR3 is TGTGGAACAGGCGACCGAGAGACCCAGTACTTC.

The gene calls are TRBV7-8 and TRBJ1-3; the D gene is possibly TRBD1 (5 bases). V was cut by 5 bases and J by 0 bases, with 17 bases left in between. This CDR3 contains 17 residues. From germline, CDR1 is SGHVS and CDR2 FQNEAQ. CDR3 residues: CASSAARGSGSGNTIYF. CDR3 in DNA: TGTGCCAGCAGCGCAGCCCGGGGGTCCGGCTCTGGAAACACCATATATTTT. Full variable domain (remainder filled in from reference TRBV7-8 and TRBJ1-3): GAGVSQSPRYKVAKRGQDVALRCDPISGHVSLFWYQQALGQGPEFLTYFQNEAQLDKSGLPSDRFFAERPEGSVSTLKIQRTQQEDSAVYLCASSAARGSGSGNTIYFGEGSWLTVV.

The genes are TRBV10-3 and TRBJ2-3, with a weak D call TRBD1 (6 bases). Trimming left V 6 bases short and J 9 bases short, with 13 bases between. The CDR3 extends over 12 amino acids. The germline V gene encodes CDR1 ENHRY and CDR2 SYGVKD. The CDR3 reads CAISRGDKTQYF. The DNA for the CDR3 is TGTGCCATCAGCAGAGGGGACAAAACGCAGTATTTT.

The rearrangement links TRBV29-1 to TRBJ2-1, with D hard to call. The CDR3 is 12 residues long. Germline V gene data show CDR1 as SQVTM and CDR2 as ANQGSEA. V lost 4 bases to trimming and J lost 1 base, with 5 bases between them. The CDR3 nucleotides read TGCAGCGTTGGGCAATCCTACAATGAGCAGTTCTTC. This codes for CSVGQSYNEQFF.

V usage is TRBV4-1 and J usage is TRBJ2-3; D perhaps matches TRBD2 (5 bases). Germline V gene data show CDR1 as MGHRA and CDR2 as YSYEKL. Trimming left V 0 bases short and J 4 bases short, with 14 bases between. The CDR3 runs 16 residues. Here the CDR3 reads CASSQESAVEADTQYF. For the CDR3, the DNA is TGCGCCAGCAGCCAAGAATCAGCGGTGGAGGCAGATACGCAGTATTTT.

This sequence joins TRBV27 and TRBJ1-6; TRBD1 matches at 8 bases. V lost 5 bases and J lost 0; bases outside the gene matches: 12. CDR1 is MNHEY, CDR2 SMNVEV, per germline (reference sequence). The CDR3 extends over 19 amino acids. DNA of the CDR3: TGTGCCAGCAGTCCTCGCCACCCCAGGGGGCGCTCCTATAATTCACCCCTCCACTTT. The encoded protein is CASSPRHPRGRSYNSPLHF.

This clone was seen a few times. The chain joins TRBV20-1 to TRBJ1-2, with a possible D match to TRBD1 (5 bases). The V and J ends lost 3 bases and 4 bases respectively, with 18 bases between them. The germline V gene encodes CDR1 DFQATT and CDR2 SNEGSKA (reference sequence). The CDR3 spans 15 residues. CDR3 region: CSASKRDRRFYGYTF. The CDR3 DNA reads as TGCAGTGCTAGTAAGCGGGACCGCCGATTCTATGGCTACACCTTC.

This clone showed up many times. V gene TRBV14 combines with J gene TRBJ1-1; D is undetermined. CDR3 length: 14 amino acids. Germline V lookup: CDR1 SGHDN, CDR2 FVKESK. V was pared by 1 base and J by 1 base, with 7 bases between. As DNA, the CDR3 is TGTGCCAGCAGCCAAGTATACGGGAACACTGAAGCTTTCTTT. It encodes CASSQVYGNTEAFF.

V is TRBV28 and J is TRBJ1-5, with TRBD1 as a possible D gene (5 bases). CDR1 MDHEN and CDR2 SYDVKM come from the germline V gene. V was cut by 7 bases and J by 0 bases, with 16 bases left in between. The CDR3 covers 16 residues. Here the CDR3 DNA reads TGTGCCAGCAACTTGGGGGGACCCTATAGCAATCAGCCCCAGCATTTT. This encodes CASNLGGPYSNQPQHF.

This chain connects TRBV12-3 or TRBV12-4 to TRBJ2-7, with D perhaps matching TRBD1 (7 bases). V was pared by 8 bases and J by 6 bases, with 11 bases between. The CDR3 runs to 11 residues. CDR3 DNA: TGTGCCAGCGGAGGGGGCTTCGAGCAGTACTTC. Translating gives CASGGGFEQYF.

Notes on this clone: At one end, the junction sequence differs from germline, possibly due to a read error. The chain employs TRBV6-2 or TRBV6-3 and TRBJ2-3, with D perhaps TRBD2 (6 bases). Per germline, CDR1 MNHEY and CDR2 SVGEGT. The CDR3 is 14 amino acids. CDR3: CASSYFGRESQPLF. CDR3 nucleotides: TGTGCCAGCAGTTACTTCGGCCGGGAGAGCCAGCCTCTTTTT.

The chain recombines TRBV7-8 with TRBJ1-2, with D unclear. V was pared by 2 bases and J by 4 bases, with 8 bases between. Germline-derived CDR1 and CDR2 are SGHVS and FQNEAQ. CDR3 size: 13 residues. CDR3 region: CASSLKSRYGYTF. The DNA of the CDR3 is TGTGCCAGCAGCTTAAAAAGCCGCTATGGCTACACCTTC.

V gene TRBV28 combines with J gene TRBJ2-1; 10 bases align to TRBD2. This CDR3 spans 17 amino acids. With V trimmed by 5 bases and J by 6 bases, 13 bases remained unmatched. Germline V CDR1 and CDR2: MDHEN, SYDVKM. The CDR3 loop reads CASSTQGASGSTNEQFF. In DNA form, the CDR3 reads TGTGCCAGCAGTACCCAGGGGGCTAGCGGGAGTACCAATGAGCAGTTCTTC.

This CDR3 reads CASSLGRGLEETQYF. CDR3 in DNA: TGTGCCAGCAGCTTAGGAAGAGGACTAGAAGAGACCCAGTACTTC. The chain uses TRBV7-2 and TRBJ2-5; 7 nucleotides line up with TRBD2. Germline trimming cut 1 base from V and 3 bases from J; bases unmatched to any gene: 5. The length of the CDR3 is 15 residues. Germline CDR1 and CDR2: SGHTA and FQGNSA.

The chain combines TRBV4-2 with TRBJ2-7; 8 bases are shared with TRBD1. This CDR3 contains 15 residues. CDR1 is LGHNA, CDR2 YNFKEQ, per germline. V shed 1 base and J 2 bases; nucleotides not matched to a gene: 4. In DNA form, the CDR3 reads TGTGCCAGCAGCCAAGTTGGGACAGGAACCTACGAGCAGTACTTC. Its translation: CASSQVGTGTYEQYF.

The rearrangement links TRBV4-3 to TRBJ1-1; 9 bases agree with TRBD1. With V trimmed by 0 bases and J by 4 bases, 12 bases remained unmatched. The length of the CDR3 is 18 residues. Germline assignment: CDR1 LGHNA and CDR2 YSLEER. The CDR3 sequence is CASSQDRTGVGSSTEAFF. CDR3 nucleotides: TGCGCCAGCAGCCAAGATCGGACAGGGGTGGGATCGAGCACTGAAGCTTTCTTT.